Below are 20 T cell receptor beta chains sequenced from a single sample in a study of T cell responses to AZD1222 COVID-19 vaccine. The repertoire was sequenced with immunoSEQ multiplex PCR; TCRdb's copy has only in-frame clones and lacks some. The table records tens of thousands of clones, roughly 89% of them present only once. The sequencing here drew on peripheral blood, taken on day 0 of AZD1222 vaccination. All receptors derive from an adult in good health.

The chain links TRBV2 to TRBJ1-1; D is ambiguous. The CDR3 covers 11 residues. CDR1 and CDR2 from the germline V gene are SNHLY and FYNNEI. Trimming stripped 7 bases from V and 8 bases from J, with 11 bases between. This CDR3 is CASILGKEAFF. The CDR3 nucleotides are TGTGCCAGCATCCTGGGGAAAGAAGCTTTCTTT.

V and J are TRBV10-2 and TRBJ2-7, with D perhaps TRBD1 (5 bases). Per the germline V gene, CDR1 is WSHSY and CDR2 is SAAADI. V lost 8 bases and J 6 bases, leaving 14 bases between the germline ends. CDR3 size: 12 residues. This chain's CDR3 is CASGLQESEQYF. The CDR3 nucleotides are TGCGCCAGCGGTTTACAGGAGAGCGAGCAGTACTTC.

A single count supports this clone. The chain is built from TRBV29-1 and TRBJ1-3; D gene uncertain. V was cut by 0 bases and J by 5 bases, with 5 bases left in between. Per the germline V gene, CDR1 is SQVTM and CDR2 is ANQGSEA. The CDR3 length is 12 residues. The CDR3 here is CSVEDQRNTIYF. CDR3 nucleotide sequence: TGCAGCGTTGAAGATCAGAGAAACACCATATATTTT.

The chain links TRBV5-6 to TRBJ2-7; 9 positions agree with TRBD1. Germline V gene lookup returns CDR1 SGHDT and CDR2 YYEEEE. Germline trimming cut 4 bases from V and 7 bases from J; bases unmatched to any gene: 12. CDR3 length equals 15 residues. The CDR3 nucleotides are TGTGCCAGCAGCCCATTACAGGGGGCAGGGAGGGAGCAGTACTTC. Translated, it gives CASSPLQGAGREQYF.

The rearrangement joins TRBV5-1 to TRBJ1-2, with D hard to call. In germline, CDR1 is SGHRS, CDR2 YFSETQ. V was cut by 0 bases and J by 4 bases, with 7 bases left in between. The CDR3 is 13 residues long. The CDR3 sequence: CASSLEDLYGYTF. Written as DNA, the CDR3 is TGCGCCAGCAGCTTGGAAGACCTCTATGGCTACACCTTC.

V gene TRBV7-2 combines with J gene TRBJ2-1, with 9 positions matching TRBD2. Germline CDR1 and CDR2: SGHTA and FQGNSA. With V trimmed by 3 bases and J by 2 bases, 2 bases remained unmatched. The CDR3 is made up of 15 amino acids. CDR3 nucleotides: TGTGCCAGCAGCTTCACTAGCGGGCCCTACAATGAGCAGTTCTTC. It specifies CASSFTSGPYNEQFF.

J is TRBJ2-1 and V is TRBV20-1; maybe TRBD1 (6 bases). Trimming removed 3 bases at V and 10 bases at J, with 25 bases between. This CDR3 is built from 16 residues. From germline, CDR1 is DFQATT and CDR2 SNEGSKA (reference sequence). The CDR3 bases are TGCAGTGCTAGTGCCCGCCAAATGGGGGCTTACGTCGAGCAGTTCTTC. The encoded protein is CSASARQMGAYVEQFF.

The chain is built from TRBV7-3 and TRBJ2-3, with 10 bases fitting TRBD2. The CDR3 extends over 15 amino acids. Germline CDR1 is SGHTA and CDR2 is FQGTGA. Trimming cost V 5 bases and J 5 bases; bases outside gene matches: 7. The CDR3 is CASSRLAGDKDTQYF. The CDR3, as DNA: TGTGCCAGCAGCCGTCTAGCGGGGGACAAAGATACGCAGTATTTT.

CDR3 DNA sequence: TGCGCCAGCAGCTTGGTCGCAGGCCCTGCCTACGAGCAGTACTTC. Its translation: CASSLVAGPAYEQYF. V and J are TRBV5-1 and TRBJ2-7; D uncertain. The germline V gene has CDR1 SGHRS and CDR2 YFSETQ. The CDR3 totals 15 residues. Trimming pared 0 bases from V and 2 bases from J, leaving 12 bases between. Filled out from reference TRBV5-1 and TRBJ2-7, the complete variable domain reads KAGVTQTPRYLIKTRGQQVTLSCSPISGHRSVSWYQQTPGQGLQFLFEYFSETQRNKGNFPGRFSGRQFSNSRSEMNVSTLELGDSALYLCASSLVAGPAYEQYFGPGTRLTVT.

The chain uses TRBV2 and TRBJ1-1; D might be TRBD1 (5 bases). The CDR3 runs 14 residues. The V gene's germline CDR1 is SNHLY and CDR2 FYNNEI. V lost 2 bases and J lost 8, with 15 bases in between. CDR3 amino acids: CASSELTGGLEAFF. CDR3 coding DNA: TGTGCCAGCAGTGAACTTACAGGCGGTTTGGAAGCTTTCTTT.

This clone has more than one count but fewer than ten. The CDR3 reads CASSYSREAGELFF. The CDR3 DNA reads TGTGCCAGCAGTTACTCGCGGGAAGCCGGGGAGCTGTTTTTT. The chain has TRBV6-2 or TRBV6-3 and TRBJ2-2; possibly TRBD2 for D (6 bases). Trimming stripped 0 bases from V and 6 bases from J, with 8 bases between. This CDR3 region has 14 residues. Germline CDR1 reads MNHEY; CDR2 reads SVGEGT.

This clone was observed a single time. The J gene is TRBJ1-2, the V gene TRBV11-2, with 9 positions matching TRBD1. V gave up 5 bases and J gave up 4 bases; unmatched junction bases: 11. Germline lookup yields CDR1 SGHAT and CDR2 FQNNGV. The CDR3 sequence is 16 residues long. In nucleotides, the CDR3 is TGTGCCAGCAGCACCGATAGGACAGGGGTACGCTATGGCTACACCTTC. Amino acids: CASSTDRTGVRYGYTF.

This chain joins TRBV4-2 and TRBJ1-2; the D is unclear. Trimming took off 1 base at V and 5 bases at J, with 11 bases between the two ends. The CDR3 spans 14 residues. Germline values: CDR1 LGHNA, CDR2 YNFKEQ. The CDR3 protein is CASSQGRGGYGYTF. CDR3 sequence (DNA): TGTGCCAGCAGCCAAGGCCGGGGTGGGTATGGCTACACCTTC.

The chain is built from TRBV5-8 and TRBJ2-1; no clear D. The CDR3 extends over 14 amino acids. Between the trimmed V and J ends, which lost 0 bases and 13 bases, there was a span of 17 bases. Germline V CDR1 and CDR2: SGHTS, YDEGEE. The chain's CDR3 is CASSLVQPLKDQFF. The CDR3 coding sequence is TGTGCCAGCAGCTTGGTACAGCCCCTAAAGGACCAGTTCTTC. Supplemented by reference TRBV5-8 and TRBJ2-1, the full variable domain reads EAGVTQSPTHLIKTRGQQATLRCSPISGHTSVYWYQQALGLGLQFLLWYDEGEERNRGNFPPRFSGRQFPNYSSELNVNALELEDSALYLCASSLVQPLKDQFFGPGTRLTVL.

Points on this clone: Other DNA sequences in this specimen translate into the identical CDR3. J is TRBJ1-2 and V is TRBV12-3 or TRBV12-4, with D possibly being TRBD1 (6 bases). The CDR3 loop spans 13 amino acids. V was cut by 1 base and J by 4 bases, with 7 bases left in between. CDR3 bases: TGTGCCAGCAGTTTAGGAGGGGGCTATGGCTACACCTTC. Translated: CASSLGGGYGYTF.

This rearrangement joins TRBV7-2 to TRBJ1-2, with D possibly matching TRBD1 (6 bases). In germline, CDR1 is SGHTA, CDR2 FQGNSA. This CDR3 contains 13 residues. The ends were cut back, 8 bases at V and 8 bases at J, with 18 bases in the middle. In DNA form, the CDR3 reads TGTGCCAGCCTAATTGACAGGACGGGGGGCTACACCTTC. Protein sequence: CASLIDRTGGYTF.

The CDR3 nucleotides are TGTGCCAGCAGCTTAGTTAGCGGGGGGGCCTATGAGCAGTTCTTC. Translating it yields CASSLVSGGAYEQFF. The chain is built from TRBV7-2 and TRBJ2-1, with 11 positions matching TRBD2. With 1 base clipped from V and 8 bases from J, the junction kept 4 bases outside the gene matches. CDR1 SGHTA and CDR2 FQGNSA come from the germline V gene. The CDR3 runs 15 residues.

The chain employs TRBV3-1 (or the pseudogene TRBV3-2) and TRBJ2-5; D is unresolved. Trimming removed 0 bases from V and 1 base from J, with 9 bases in between. This CDR3 region has 15 residues. Germline V gives CDR1 LGHDT, CDR2 YNNKEL (reference sequence). The CDR3 nucleotides read TGTGCCAGCAGCCAAGAATCGGAGACCCAAGAGACCCAGTACTTC. Amino acid sequence: CASSQESETQETQYF.

The chain has TRBV7-9 and TRBJ2-7; 8 bases fit TRBD1. The CDR3 sequence is 15 residues long. Germline CDR1 and CDR2: SEHNR and FQNEAQ (reference sequence). Trimming removed 3 bases from V and 2 bases from J; junction bases left unmatched: 6. DNA of the CDR3: TGTGCCAGCAGCTTCAGGCAGGGGGCCGCCTACGAGCAGTACTTC. Translation gives CASSFRQGAAYEQYF.

The gene calls are TRBV14 and TRBJ1-2; perhaps TRBD1 as D (5 bases). The V gene's germline CDR1 is SGHDN and CDR2 FVKESK. The CDR3 covers 13 residues. The V end lost 4 bases, the J end lost 5 bases, and 11 bases lay between the germline ends. CDR3 region: CASSPTGEYGYTF. The CDR3 coding sequence is TGTGCCAGCAGCCCCACAGGAGAATATGGCTACACCTTC.